These 9 T cell receptor beta chains originate from one sample sequenced in a study of T cell clones after liver transplantation. Data came from immunoSEQ multiplex PCR; TCRdb stores just in-frame clones and leaves some out. The table shows 15,000 to 20,000 clones, with approximately 80% occurring only once. The starting material was CD8+ T cells from blood, obtained about 50 months after liver transplant. Source of these receptors: a human patient who received a liver transplant. A subset of T cells may come from the graft donor.

The chain carries TRBV29-1 and TRBJ1-2; D ambiguous. Germline loops: CDR1 SQVTM, CDR2 ANQGSEA. CDR3 length: 10 amino acids. The V end lost 8 bases, the J end lost 3 bases, and 7 bases lay between the germline ends. The CDR3 spells CSIRHYGYTF. The DNA for the CDR3 is TGCAGCATCCGACACTATGGCTACACCTTC.

The CDR3 region has the DNA TGCGCCAGCAGGGCCGCGACAGGGAGAACTGAAGCTTTCTTT. This encodes CASRAATGRTEAFF. The chain recombines TRBV4-3 with TRBJ1-1; 7 nucleotides agree with TRBD1. Germline trimming cut 6 bases from V and 5 bases from J; bases unmatched to any gene: 9. Germline values: CDR1 LGHNA, CDR2 YSLEER. The CDR3 length is 14 residues.

The chain is built from TRBV5-4 and TRBJ2-7; possible D gene TRBD1, 7 bases. The germline V gene has CDR1 SGHNT and CDR2 YYREEE (reference sequence). Between the trimmed V and J ends, which lost 3 bases and 2 bases, there was a span of 15 bases. The CDR3 sequence is 15 residues long. The CDR3 nucleotides are TGTGCCAGCAGCTGGGAGGAGGGGGCGGCCTACGAGCAGTACTTC. Residues: CASSWEEGAAYEQYF.

The chain carries TRBV27 and TRBJ2-7; D unclear. The V end was cut by 5 bases, the J end by 3 bases, with 11 bases between. The CDR3 extends over 13 amino acids. The germline V gene has CDR1 MNHEY and CDR2 SMNVEV (reference sequence). The CDR3 spells CASSPRGSYEQYF. The CDR3 DNA is TGTGCCAGCAGTCCTCGCGGTAGCTACGAGCAGTACTTC.

A few counts support this clone. The chain uses TRBV28 and TRBJ2-3; 9 nucleotides agree with TRBD2. CDR1 and CDR2 (germline): MDHEN, SYDVKM. The CDR3 extends over 17 amino acids. The ends lost 8 bases at V and 2 bases at J; junction bases unmatched: 14. The CDR3, as DNA: TGTGCCAGCCCTCCCCAGGGACTAGCACTAAACACAGATACGCAGTATTTT. This translates into CASPPQGLALNTDTQYF.

The chain combines TRBV6-5 with TRBJ1-5; a possible D gene is TRBD1 (6 bases). The CDR3 extends over 14 amino acids. Germline V gives CDR1 MNHEY, CDR2 SVGAGI. Trimming shortened V by 2 bases and J by 6 bases, and 11 bases separated the two germline ends. The CDR3 nucleotides read TGTGCCAGCAGTTACAGGGGGATCGGTCAGCCCCAGCATTTT. It yields the protein CASSYRGIGQPQHF.

This chain uses TRBV5-1 with TRBJ1-1, with 8 bases matching TRBD1. CDR3 length equals 16 residues. In germline, CDR1 is SGHRS, CDR2 YFSETQ. Trimming at V came to 3 bases and at J to 0 bases, leaving 7 bases not matched to a gene. Here the CDR3 reads CASSSGQGLMNTEAFF. Written as DNA, the CDR3 is TGCGCCAGCAGCTCCGGACAGGGCCTTATGAACACTGAAGCTTTCTTT.

J is TRBJ2-7 and V is TRBV7-2; 10 positions agree with TRBD1. V was pared by 4 bases and J by 5 bases, with 5 bases of the junction left unmatched. This CDR3 region has 14 residues. Germline CDR1 SGHTA, CDR2 FQGNSA. CDR3 sequence reads: CASSSRDRGHEQYF. The CDR3, as DNA: TGTGCCAGCAGCTCCCGGGACAGGGGCCACGAGCAGTACTTC.

The V call is TRBV4-1, the J call TRBJ2-2; 7 bases fit TRBD1. This CDR3 has 17 residues. V lost 2 bases to trimming and J lost 7 bases; unmatched junction nucleotides: 13. Germline V gene sequence: CDR1 MGHRA, CDR2 YSYEKL. CDR3 sequence reads: CASSQRGQETLGGELFF. The CDR3 nucleotides read TGCGCCAGCAGCCAAAGAGGACAGGAAACCCTGGGCGGGGAGCTGTTTTTT.